A single sample gave rise to the 7 T cell receptor beta chains below, sequenced in a study of blood T cells in healthy people across ages. Sample-barcoded 5' priming and a J-beta primer mix drove a second PCR of about 6 to 11 cycles. Via MiXCR, TCRdb re-called the 5' RACE reads, giving one row per CDR3 protein. The sample consists of approximately 810,000 distinct CDR3 sequences, about 37% of them appearing once. Source material: blood. The origin of the receptors is a man younger than 30 in good health.

CDR3 protein: CASSVVGGAPQHF. In nucleotides, the CDR3 is TGTGCCAGCAGCGTAGTTGGAGGGGCCCCCCAGCATTTT. The gene calls are TRBV9 and TRBJ1-5; D may be TRBD1 (5 bases). V shed 0 bases and J shed 10 bases, with 11 bases lying between them. The CDR3 is 13 amino acids. In germline, CDR1 is SGDLS, CDR2 YYNGEE.

The chain is built from TRBV7-9 and TRBJ2-1, with D possibly matching TRBD2 (5 bases). Trimming removed 5 bases from V and 9 bases from J, with 23 bases in between. The CDR3 sequence is 16 residues long. Per germline, CDR1 SEHNR and CDR2 FQNEAQ (reference sequence). The CDR3 coding sequence is TGTGCCAGCAGCCCCCTTTCACTAGGCCCTGATGCTGAGCAGTTCTTC. Amino acid sequence: CASSPLSLGPDAEQFF.

In this sample, this clonotype turned up a few times. J is TRBJ1-1 and V is TRBV18, with TRBD1 matching over 7 bases. J gave up 0 bases and V 6 bases, and 4 bases lay outside the gene matches. This CDR3 comprises 14 residues. Germline lookup yields CDR1 KGHSH and CDR2 LQKENI. The CDR3 DNA reads TGTGCCAGCTCGACGACAGGGCTGAACACTGAAGCTTTCTTT. It encodes CASSTTGLNTEAFF.

This clonotype showed up many times. The gene calls are TRBV10-3 and TRBJ1-2; 12 bases align to TRBD1. V lost 0 bases to trimming and J lost 6 bases; unmatched junction nucleotides: 2. This CDR3 has 15 residues. Germline lookup yields CDR1 ENHRY and CDR2 SYGVKD. This CDR3 reads CAISESGQGAHGYTF. The CDR3 nucleotides read TGTGCCATCAGTGAGTCGGGACAGGGGGCCCATGGCTACACCTTC.

The chain combines TRBV20-1 with TRBJ2-7; D assignment may be TRBD1 or TRBD2 (5 bases each). V was shortened by 7 bases and J by 3 bases, with 19 bases between the two germline ends. The CDR3 extends over 14 amino acids. Germline V CDR1 and CDR2: DFQATT, SNEGSKA (reference sequence). The chain's CDR3 is CSVNRRDGFYEQYF. The CDR3 DNA is TGCAGTGTCAACCGCCGGGACGGGTTCTACGAGCAGTACTTC.

V and J are TRBV7-9 and TRBJ2-5; TRBD2 aligns across 15 bases. V lost 6 bases to trimming and J lost 5 bases; unmatched junction nucleotides: 7. This CDR3 has 16 residues. Germline lookup yields CDR1 SEHNR and CDR2 FQNEAQ (reference sequence). The CDR3 coding sequence is TGTGCCAGCAGTTCTCTTGGGACTAGCGGGGGGGAGACCCAGTACTTC. It yields the protein CASSSLGTSGGETQYF.

The chain uses TRBV25-1 and TRBJ2-4; the match to TRBD2 covers 9 bases. Trimming took 0 bases from V and 13 from J; bases not matched to a gene: 13. CDR3 length equals 16 residues. The germline V gene encodes CDR1 MGHDK and CDR2 SYGVNS. CDR3 sequence (DNA): TGTGCCAGCAGTGAATACGGGGCTAGCGGGACGAGGGAGCAGTACTTC. This translates into CASSEYGASGTREQYF.